This T cell receptor beta chain was captured in a study of cytomegalovirus exposure and HLA in healthy donors (dated by TCRdb to between 2016 and 2019). For the wider study: An earlier analysis of approximately 600 of the donors reported roughly 300 Gb of sequence data and around 120 million unique TCR beta sequences from 190 million or so T cells. Along with the approximately 700-subject first cohort, a separate validation cohort of over 90 different subjects was used. Every discovery cohort repertoire had been produced on one sequencing platform. Typing coverage differed by locus: A, B, C, DRB1 and DQB1 were typed in about 620-630 donors, DQA1 in approximately 520, DPA1 in 600 to 610, and DPB1 in just under 490. The later analysis used no new phenotypic data to find candidate immune exposures, relying instead on TCR beta sequences and their occurrence across donors. The study was designed to test whether signatures of past pathogen exposure could be identified by cataloging public T cell receptors. Using immunosequencing, the study profiled T cell repertoires from about 610 subjects and related those repertoires to cytomegalovirus serostatus. An earlier analysis of several hundred of the donors applied high-throughput TCR beta sequencing to assess whether each TCR beta V gene segment acted as functional or pseudogenic. An early release that covered about 600 HLA-typed donors contained approximately 300 gigabases of sequencing data and 85 million to 100 million unique TCR sequences. A later genetic analysis took genome-wide SNP genotypes for about three fifths of the roughly 670 donors and used that subset as a discovery cohort. Donor age, sex, ethnicity and CMV serostatus were compiled together with the repertoire data. Both class I and class II loci were covered by HLA typing, at four-digit resolution. Among 300 to 500 genotyped donors of the cohort, an average of about 240,000 unique TCR beta nucleotide sequences was sequenced per donor, of which 15% to 20% were non-productive. Five DR-DQ haplotypes were treated as single units for association and clustering because of strong linkage in the cohort. High-throughput TCR immunosequencing, statistical association of individual TCRs with disease status, and machine learning were combined to predict cytomegalovirus infection status. A later analysis re-examined previously published TCR beta repertoires from more than 650 donors and added high-resolution HLA genotyping to investigate patterns of TCR occurrence. Of the approximately 400 genotyped donors, approximately 83% fell in the genetic ancestry cluster associated with self-reported Caucasian donors. Findings and caveats that apply to the study as a whole: A few of the identified cytomegalovirus-associated TCR beta chains were confirmed in vitro to be specific for cytomegalovirus antigens. In an earlier analysis of about 540 of the donors, most TCR beta V segments were observed in productive rearrangements about 90% or about 30% of the time, broadly matching IMGT annotations. A further reported finding was that TCR beta sequences accurately predicted the HLA-A and HLA-B alleles for most subjects in the first cohort. Most CMV-associated TCR beta chains appeared to be HLA-restricted in a later analysis, and the HLA associations seemed to be driven largely by CMV exposure. Compared with equally common non-associated chains, HLA-associated TCR beta chains in a later analysis were more clonally expanded and had lower generation probabilities. According to a later genetic analysis, donors in an Asian-associated ancestry cluster had fewer N-insertions in productive TCRs than the roughly 670-donor mean. Assigning TCR associations to individual alleles was difficult when HLA alleles, especially DR and DQ, strongly co-occurred. Sequencing depth was assumed to be roughly uniform across donors in the presence/absence analyses, though that assumption may not hold. A later genetic analysis associated a missense DCLRE1C variant with V-gene and J-gene trimming of TCR beta chains, and an independent cohort replicated the association. While some public TCRs were present in many individuals, most TCR sequences turned up only very rarely across donors. According to a later analysis, parvovirus B19, influenza, CMV and Epstein-Barr virus appeared linked to several top co-occurrence clusters. In a later analysis, about 17,000 TCR beta sequences were associated with specific HLA alleles at a false discovery rate of 0.05. Cytomegalovirus status was reported to be diagnosed by the classifier with high specificity and sensitivity in both the original and validation cohorts. According to a later analysis, TCR association rates differed among HLA loci, with DRB1 alleles showing the most associated TCRs and HLA-C alleles showing the fewest. The authors suggested that the approach could potentially be generalized to other disease states and immunological phenotypes. The 87-base-pair reads could not distinguish some IMGT-functional V segments, including TRBV6-2 and TRBV6-3, so those segments were excluded. Because HLA typing was unavailable for some donors at each locus, only the typed subset was used in association tests. Linkage disequilibrium might explain the correlated functional status among segregating V segments, but an unknown experimental factor could not be excluded. The study listed 164 TCR beta chains as associated with cytomegalovirus. Because counts were too low, 15 or so rarely observed V segments, including chromosome 9 orphons, were excluded from the earlier analysis of some 540 of the donors. The only immune exposure information available for the cohort was CMV serostatus. This cohort had only TCR beta chains sequenced, and the lack of alpha or paired-chain data limited which features could be detected. A cluster of highly shared sequence variants was judged likely to represent a technical artifact of the sequencing pipeline.

Inclusive of the bounding cysteine and phenylalanine, the CDR3 is 13 residues long. The sequence is cut down to CDR3 DNA, 39 bases in frame from base 1. Sequences MGHDK (CDR1) and SYGVNS (CDR2) are obtained from the germline V gene. Trimming removed 6 bases from V and 7 bases from J, leaving 12 bases between the germline ends. Libraries were built with the immunoSEQ multiplex PCR assay. For the multiplex PCR, a mixture combining 60 forward primers for TCR Vbeta segments and 13 reverse primers for TCR Jbeta segments was used. Amplification of the CDR3 region of rearranged TCR beta genes was performed with a multiplex PCR assay on genomic DNA. On the Illumina HiSeq System, the amplified TCR beta libraries were sequenced as 87-base-pair reads. In the source study's methods: A later analysis tallied 80 million to 95 million unique TCR beta chains across the 666 repertoires, and some 12 million of those chains were shared by two or more donors. Raw reads were error-corrected and collapsed into unique sequences by a nearest-neighbor algorithm in which closely related sequences were merged to remove PCR and sequencing errors. Alignment of CDR3 sequences to IMGT reference sequences was used to assign V, D and J gene segments. For a sequence to be retained, a match of at least six nucleotides to both a V gene segment and a J gene segment was required. Rearrangements were classified as productive when the CDR3 lacked stop codons and remained in frame with V and J, and all other rearrangements were classified as non-productive. CDR3 was defined by IMGT convention, running from the second conserved V-encoded cysteine to the conserved J-encoded phenylalanine. In an earlier analysis of 587 of the donors, sequences lacking an unambiguous match to a single V gene segment were excluded. In an earlier analysis of approximately 610 of the donors, V segments were called functional above 56.7% productive rearrangements and were called segregating when the between-donor standard deviation exceeded 5%. A statistical classification framework was built to diagnose cytomegalovirus status from the catalog of TCR beta chain sequences. In a later analysis, V and J genes were assigned by comparing TCR nucleotide sequences against IMGT/GENE-DB human TR gene sequences. In a later analysis, CDR3 sequences and most-parsimonious VDJ recombination scenarios were assigned using the TCRdist pipeline. In a later analysis, each TCR beta chain was defined by its CDR3 amino acid sequence together with its V-gene family, and reads lacking a unique V-gene family were excluded. As a way to deal with suspected cross-contamination and a sequencing artifact, a later analysis dropped 592 nucleotide sequences that were highly shared and had low generation probability. For each public chain, a later analysis derived a clonal expansion index from normalized ranks of inferred template counts within each repertoire. A later analysis computed generation probabilities with a VDJ recombination model fitted to out-of-frame rearrangements, and checked the results against IGoR. In a later analysis, hypergeometric tests were used to score TCR-TCR, TCR-HLA and TCR-CMV co-occurrence, with a repertoire-size bias correction applied to TCR pairs. False discovery rates were estimated in a later analysis by permuting HLA or CMV assignments 20 times. In a later analysis, co-occurring TCRs were grouped using DBSCAN, and TCRdist sequence similarity was added for clustering within HLA-allele-positive subsets. Repertoires with fewer than 30,000 or more than 120,000 public chains, plus five repertoires with anomalous nucleotide sharing, were excluded from co-occurrence clustering. This is the immuneACCESS table as TCRdb keeps it, with only in-frame sequences that have V and J called. A part of the clones is gone; compared with another copy, unresolved V genes explain less than half, and the rest is unexplained. V and J calls and clone size come straight from that table; D and trimming were deduced from the DNA. Across this sample there are 130,000 or so clones, with about four fifths seen only once. The biggest ten clones account for 0.9% to 1.2% of the sample.

The cohort comprised hundreds of healthy bone marrow donors. At the time of sampling, every cohort member was nominally healthy, though immune exposures that went unrecorded were likely present. The donor was CMV seronegative and was included in the group of several hundred seronegative cohort members. Each donor provided a peripheral blood sample, and peripheral blood mononuclear cells were used for TCR beta sequencing. The Qiagen DNeasy Blood Extraction Kit was used to extract genomic DNA from the blood cell samples. A note on this clone: Its specific antigen is unknown. There are no base qualities to consult, and no much larger clone falls within one base.

The receptor was derived from a male donor in good health and CMV-seronegative. Sequencing was done on a sample of PBMCs. The sequence is built from TRBV25-1 and TRBJ2-2; the D region possibly corresponds to TRBD2 (5 bases align). The DNA sequence reads TGTGCCAGCAGCCGGGAAGAAAGCGGGGAGCTGTTTTTT. This sequence encodes CASSREESGELFF. With the portions outside the CDR3 filled from the reference TRBV25-1 and TRBJ2-2 genes, the complete variable region becomes EADIYQTPRYLVIGTGKKITLECSQTMGHDKMYWYQQDPGMELHLIHYSYGVNSTEKGDLSSESTVSRIRTEHFPLTLESARPSHTSQYLCASSREESGELFFGEGSRLTVL.